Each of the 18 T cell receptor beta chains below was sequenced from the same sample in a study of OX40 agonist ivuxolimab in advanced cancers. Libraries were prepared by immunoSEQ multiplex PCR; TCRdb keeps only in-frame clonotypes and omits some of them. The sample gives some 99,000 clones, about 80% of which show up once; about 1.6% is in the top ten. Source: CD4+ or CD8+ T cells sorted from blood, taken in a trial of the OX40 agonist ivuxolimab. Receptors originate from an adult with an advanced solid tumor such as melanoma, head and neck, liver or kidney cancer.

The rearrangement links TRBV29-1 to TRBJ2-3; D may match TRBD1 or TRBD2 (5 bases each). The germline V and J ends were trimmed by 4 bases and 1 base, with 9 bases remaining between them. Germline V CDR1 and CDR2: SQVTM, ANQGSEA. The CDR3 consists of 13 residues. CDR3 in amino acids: CSVVRGRTDTQYF. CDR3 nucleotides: TGCAGCGTTGTTCGGGGCCGCACAGATACGCAGTATTTT.

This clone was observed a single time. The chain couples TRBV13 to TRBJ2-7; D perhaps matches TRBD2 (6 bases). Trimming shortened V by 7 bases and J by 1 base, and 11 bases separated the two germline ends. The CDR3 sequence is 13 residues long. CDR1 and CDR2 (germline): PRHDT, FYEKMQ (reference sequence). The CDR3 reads CASNRGTSYEQYF. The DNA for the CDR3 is TGTGCCAGCAATCGGGGGACTTCCTACGAGCAGTACTTC.

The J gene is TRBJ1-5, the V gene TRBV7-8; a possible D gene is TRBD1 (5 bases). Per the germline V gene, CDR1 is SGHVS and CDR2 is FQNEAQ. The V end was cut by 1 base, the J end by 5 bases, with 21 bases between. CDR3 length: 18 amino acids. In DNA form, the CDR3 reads TGTGCCAGCAGCTTAGATCATGGAGCAGGGCGCTCTCATCAGCCCCAGCATTTT. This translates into CASSLDHGAGRSHQPQHF.

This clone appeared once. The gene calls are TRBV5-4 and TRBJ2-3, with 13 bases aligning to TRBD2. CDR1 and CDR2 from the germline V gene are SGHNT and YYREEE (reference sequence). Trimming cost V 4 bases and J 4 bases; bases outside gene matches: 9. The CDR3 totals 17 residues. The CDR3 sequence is CASSHPTSGRLADTQYF. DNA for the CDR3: TGTGCCAGCAGCCATCCGACTAGCGGGAGGTTGGCAGATACGCAGTATTTT.

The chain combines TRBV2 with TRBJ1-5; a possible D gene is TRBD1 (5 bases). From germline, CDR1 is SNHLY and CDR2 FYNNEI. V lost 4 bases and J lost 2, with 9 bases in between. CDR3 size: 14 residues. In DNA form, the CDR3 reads TGTGCCAGCAGTGTAAGGGGCGGCAATCAGCCCCAGCATTTT. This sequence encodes CASSVRGGNQPQHF.

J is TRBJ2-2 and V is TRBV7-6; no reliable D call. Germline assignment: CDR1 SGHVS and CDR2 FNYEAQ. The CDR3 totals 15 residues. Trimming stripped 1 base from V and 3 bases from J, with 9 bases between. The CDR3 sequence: CASSLDNRYTGELFF. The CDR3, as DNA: TGTGCCAGCAGCTTAGACAACAGATACACCGGGGAGCTGTTTTTT.

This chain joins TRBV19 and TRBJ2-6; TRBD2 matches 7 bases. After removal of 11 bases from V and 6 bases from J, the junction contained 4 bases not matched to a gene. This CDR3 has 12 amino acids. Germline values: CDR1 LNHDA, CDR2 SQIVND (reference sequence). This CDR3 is CASGGQANVLTF. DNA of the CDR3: TGTGCCTCGGGAGGCCAGGCCAACGTCCTGACTTTC.

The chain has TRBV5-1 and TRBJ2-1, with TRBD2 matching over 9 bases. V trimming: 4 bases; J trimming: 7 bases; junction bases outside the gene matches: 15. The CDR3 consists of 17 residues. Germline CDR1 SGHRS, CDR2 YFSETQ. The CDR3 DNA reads TGCGCCAGCAGCCCTCAACCGGGACTAGCTGGTTCAAATGAGCAGTTCTTC. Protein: CASSPQPGLAGSNEQFF. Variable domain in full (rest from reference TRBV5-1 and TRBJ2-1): KAGVTQTPRYLIKTRGQQVTLSCSPISGHRSVSWYQQTPGQGLQFLFEYFSETQRNKGNFPGRFSGRQFSNSRSEMNVSTLELGDSALYLCASSPQPGLAGSNEQFFGPGTRLTVL.

The CDR3 reads CASSADPEGYEQYF. CDR3 nucleotides: TGCGCCAGCAGCGCGGACCCCGAGGGGTACGAGCAGTACTTC. The rearrangement joins TRBV4-3 to TRBJ2-7; D could derive from TRBD1 or TRBD2 (5 bases each). Between the trimmed V and J ends, which lost 5 bases and 4 bases, there was a span of 15 bases. Germline CDR1 and CDR2: LGHNA and YSLEER. This CDR3 comprises 14 residues.

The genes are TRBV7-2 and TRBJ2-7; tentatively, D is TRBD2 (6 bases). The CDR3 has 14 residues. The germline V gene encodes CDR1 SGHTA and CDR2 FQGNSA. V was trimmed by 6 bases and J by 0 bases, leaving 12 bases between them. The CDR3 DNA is TGTGCCAGCAGATACGGGACTGACTCCTACGAGCAGTACTTC. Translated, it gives CASRYGTDSYEQYF.

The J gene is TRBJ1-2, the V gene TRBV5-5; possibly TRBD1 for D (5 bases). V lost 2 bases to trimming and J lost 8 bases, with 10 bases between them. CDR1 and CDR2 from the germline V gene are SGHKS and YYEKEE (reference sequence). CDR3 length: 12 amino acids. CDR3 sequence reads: CASSLGAEGYTF. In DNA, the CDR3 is TGTGCCAGCAGCTTAGGGGCGGAGGGCTACACCTTC.

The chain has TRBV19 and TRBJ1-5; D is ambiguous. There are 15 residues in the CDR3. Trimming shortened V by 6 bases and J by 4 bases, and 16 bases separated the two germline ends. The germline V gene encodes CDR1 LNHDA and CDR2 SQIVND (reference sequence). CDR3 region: CASRDSHNRNQPQHF. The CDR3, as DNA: TGTGCCAGTAGGGACTCCCACAACCGAAATCAGCCCCAGCATTTT.

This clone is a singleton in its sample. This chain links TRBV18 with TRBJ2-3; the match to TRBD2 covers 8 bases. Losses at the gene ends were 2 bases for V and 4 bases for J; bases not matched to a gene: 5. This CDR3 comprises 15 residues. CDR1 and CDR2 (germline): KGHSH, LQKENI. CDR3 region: CASSPGGGFADTQYF. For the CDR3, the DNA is TGTGCCAGCTCACCAGGCGGGGGGTTCGCAGATACGCAGTATTTT.

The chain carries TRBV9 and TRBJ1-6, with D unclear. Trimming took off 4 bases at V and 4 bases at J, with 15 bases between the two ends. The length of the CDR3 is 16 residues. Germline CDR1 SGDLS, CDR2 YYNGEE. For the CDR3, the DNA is TGTGCCAGCAGCTTCGGTCCCGGCACTTATAATTCACCCCTCCACTTT. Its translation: CASSFGPGTYNSPLHF.

The chain's CDR3 is CASSYRNEQFF. In nucleotides, the CDR3 is TGTGCCAGCAGTTACAGGAATGAGCAGTTCTTC. The chain carries TRBV6-1 and TRBJ2-1, with a possible D match to TRBD1 (5 bases). The ends were cut back, 5 bases at V and 7 bases at J, with 6 bases in the middle. Germline lookup yields CDR1 MNHNS and CDR2 SASEGT. This CDR3 spans 11 amino acids.

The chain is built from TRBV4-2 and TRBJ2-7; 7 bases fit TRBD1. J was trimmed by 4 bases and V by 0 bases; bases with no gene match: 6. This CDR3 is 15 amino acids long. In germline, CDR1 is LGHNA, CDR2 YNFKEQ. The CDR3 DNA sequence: TGTGCCAGCAGCCAAGATGGACAGGCGACTTACGAGCAGTACTTC. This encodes CASSQDGQATYEQYF.

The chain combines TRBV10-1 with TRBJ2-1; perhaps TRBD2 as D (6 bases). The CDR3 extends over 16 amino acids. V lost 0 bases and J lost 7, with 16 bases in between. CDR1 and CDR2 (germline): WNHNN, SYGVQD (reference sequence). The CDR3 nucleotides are TGCGCCAGCAGTGAGTCGGGAGGTAAAACACAGAATGAGCAGTTCTTC. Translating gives CASSESGGKTQNEQFF.

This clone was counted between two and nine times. CDR3 region: CASSLAGGSGNTIYF. The CDR3 DNA reads TGTGCCAGCAGCTTAGCAGGGGGCTCTGGAAACACCATATATTTT. V usage is TRBV11-2 and J usage is TRBJ1-3; the match to TRBD1 covers 7 bases. Germline-derived CDR1 and CDR2 are SGHAT and FQNNGV. The V and J ends lost 1 base and 0 bases, in that order; junction bases with no gene match: 0. This CDR3 region has 15 residues. The whole variable domain, filled in from reference TRBV11-2 and TRBJ1-3, reads EAGVAQSPRYKIIEKRQSVAFWCNPISGHATLYWYQQILGQGPKLLIQFQNNGVVDDSQLPKDRFSAERLKGVDSTLKIQPAKLEDSAVYLCASSLAGGSGNTIYFGEGSWLTVV.